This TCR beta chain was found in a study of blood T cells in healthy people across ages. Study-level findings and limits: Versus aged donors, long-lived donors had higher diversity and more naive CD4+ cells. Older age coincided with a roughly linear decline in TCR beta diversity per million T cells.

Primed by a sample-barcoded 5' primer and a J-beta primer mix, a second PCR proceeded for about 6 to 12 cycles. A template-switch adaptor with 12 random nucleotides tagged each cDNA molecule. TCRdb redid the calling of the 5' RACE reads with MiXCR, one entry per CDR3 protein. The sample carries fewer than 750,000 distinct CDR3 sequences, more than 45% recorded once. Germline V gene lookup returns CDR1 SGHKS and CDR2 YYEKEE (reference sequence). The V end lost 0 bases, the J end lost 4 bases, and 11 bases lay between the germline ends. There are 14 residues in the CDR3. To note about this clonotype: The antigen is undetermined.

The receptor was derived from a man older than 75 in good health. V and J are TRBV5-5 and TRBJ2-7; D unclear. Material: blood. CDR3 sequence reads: CASSLAAPSYEQYF. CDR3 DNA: TGTGCCAGCAGCTTGGCTGCGCCGTCATACGAGCAGTACTTC.